This T cell receptor beta chain was observed in a study of cytomegalovirus exposure and HLA in healthy donors. Study-wide findings and caveats: Some public TCRs appeared in many individuals, while most sequences were rare. Clusters of TCRs from the first cohort tended to co-occur in the roughly 120 validation repertoires (as a later analysis found). Listed as cytomegalovirus-associated were 150 or so TCR beta chains. As was reported, the classifier diagnosed cytomegalovirus status with high specificity and sensitivity.

TCRdb keeps only in-frame clones here, not all; method: immunoSEQ multiplex PCR. The data show 140,000 or so clones, 75% to 90% seen once. Comment on this clone: Its antigen remains unidentified.

The sample consisted of PBMCs. The sequence was obtained from a woman aged 18-29 years in good health and CMV-seropositive.

CDR3 DNA sequence: TGTGCCATCAGACCTGGACAGGCCTCCTACGAGCAGTACTTC. Translation: CAIRPGQASYEQYF. This chain joins TRBV10-3 and TRBJ2-7; TRBD1 agrees at 7 bases. The V segment lost 6 bases and the J segment 0 bases; nucleotides outside the gene matches: 5. The CDR3 covers 14 residues. Per germline, CDR1 ENHRY and CDR2 SYGVKD.